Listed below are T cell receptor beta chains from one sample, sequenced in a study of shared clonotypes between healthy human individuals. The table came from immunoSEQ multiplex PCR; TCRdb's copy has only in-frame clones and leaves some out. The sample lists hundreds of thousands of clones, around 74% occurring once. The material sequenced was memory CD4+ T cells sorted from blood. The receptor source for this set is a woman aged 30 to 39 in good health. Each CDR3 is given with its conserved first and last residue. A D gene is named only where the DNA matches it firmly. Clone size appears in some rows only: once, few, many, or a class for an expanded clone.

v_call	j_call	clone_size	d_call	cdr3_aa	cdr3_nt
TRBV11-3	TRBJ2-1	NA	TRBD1	CASSIGTGTNEQFF	TGTGCCAGCAGCATCGGGACAGGTACCAATGAGCAGTTCTTC
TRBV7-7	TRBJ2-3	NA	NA	CASSMTGRGDTQYF	TGTGCCAGCAGCATGACAGGACGTGGGGATACGCAGTATTTT
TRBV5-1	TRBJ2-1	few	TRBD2	CASSWTSGYNEQFF	TGCGCCAGCAGCTGGACTAGCGGGTACAATGAGCAGTTCTTC
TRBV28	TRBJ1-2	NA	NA	CASSLFGKGDGYTF	TGTGCCAGCAGTTTATTCGGGAAAGGGGACGGCTACACCTTC
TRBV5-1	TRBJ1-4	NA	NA	CASRADTEIEKLFF	TGCGCCAGCAGAGCGGACACCGAGATAGAAAAACTGTTTTTT
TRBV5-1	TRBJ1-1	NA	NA	CASSAGTPNTEAFF	TGCGCCAGCAGCGCCGGGACACCGAACACTGAAGCTTTCTTT
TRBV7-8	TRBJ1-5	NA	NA	CASSLASQGRGNQPQHF	TGTGCCAGCAGCTTAGCGTCCCAAGGGCGGGGTAATCAGCCCCAGCATTTT
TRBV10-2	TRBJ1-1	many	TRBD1	CASSKTGGGFTEAFF	TGCGCCAGCAGTAAGACAGGGGGCGGTTTCACTGAAGCTTTCTTT
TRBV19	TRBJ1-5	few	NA	CASSIGGEHQPQHF	TGTGCCAGTAGTATAGGAGGGGAACATCAGCCCCAGCATTTT
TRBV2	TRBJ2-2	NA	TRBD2	CASRVGLAGVTGELFF	TGTGCCAGCAGAGTAGGGCTAGCGGGAGTCACCGGGGAGCTGTTTTTT
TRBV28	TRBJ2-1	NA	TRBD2	CASSLLRGLGVRYEQFF	TGTGCCAGCAGTTTATTAAGAGGACTAGGGGTGAGGTATGAGCAGTTCTTC
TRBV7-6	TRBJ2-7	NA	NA	CASSLEGPRSYEQYF	TGTGCCAGCAGCTTAGAAGGGCCCCGCTCCTACGAGCAGTACTTC
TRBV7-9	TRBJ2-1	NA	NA	CASSPGGGYNEQFF	TGTGCCAGCAGCCCAGGAGGGGGTTACAATGAGCAGTTCTTC
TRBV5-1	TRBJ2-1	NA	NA	CASSDGNYFYNEQFF	TGCGCCAGCAGCGACGGAAACTATTTCTACAATGAGCAGTTCTTC
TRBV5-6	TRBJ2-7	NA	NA	CASSLEPGYEQYF	TGTGCCAGCAGCTTGGAACCGGGGTACGAGCAGTACTTC
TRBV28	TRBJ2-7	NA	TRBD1	CASSLGGQGLYEQYF	TGTGCCAGCAGTTTAGGAGGACAGGGTCTCTACGAGCAGTACTTC
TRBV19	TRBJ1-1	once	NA	CASTPWSGTGEAFF	TGTGCCAGTACCCCCTGGTCGGGGACTGGTGAAGCTTTCTTT
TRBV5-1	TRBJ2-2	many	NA	CASSLPGAVGELFF	TGCGCCAGCAGCTTGCCGGGAGCGGTCGGGGAGCTGTTTTTT
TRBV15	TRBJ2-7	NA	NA	CATSREVNYEQYF	TGTGCCACCAGCAGAGAAGTTAACTACGAGCAGTACTTC
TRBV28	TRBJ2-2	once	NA	CASSSGSTGELFF	TGTGCCAGCAGTTCCGGGAGCACCGGGGAGCTGTTTTTT
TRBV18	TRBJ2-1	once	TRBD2	CASSFLSGRYNEQFF	TGTGCCAGCTCATTCCTTAGCGGGAGGTACAATGAGCAGTTCTTC
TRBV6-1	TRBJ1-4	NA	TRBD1	CASSETTGFGEKLFF	TGTGCCAGCAGTGAGACGACAGGGTTCGGGGAAAAACTGTTTTTT
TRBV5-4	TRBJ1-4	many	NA	CASSSRGVPNEKLFF	TGTGCCAGCAGCTCTAGGGGGGTTCCTAATGAAAAACTGTTTTTT
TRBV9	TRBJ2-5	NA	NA	CASSTQGGQETQYF	TGTGCCAGCAGCACCCAGGGTGGACAAGAGACCCAGTACTTC
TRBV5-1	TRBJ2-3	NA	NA	CASSFGREGGNTQYF	TGCGCCAGCAGCTTTGGGCGGGAAGGTGGAAATACGCAGTATTTT
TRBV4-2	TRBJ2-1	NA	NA	CASSQDLLQDNEQFF	TGTGCCAGCAGCCAAGATCTACTACAGGACAATGAGCAGTTCTTC
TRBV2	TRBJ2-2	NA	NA	CASRGVDTIGELFF	TGTGCCAGCAGGGGCGTTGACACTATCGGGGAGCTGTTTTTT
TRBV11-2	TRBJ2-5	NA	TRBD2	CASSPRTSQYF	TGTGCCAGCAGCCCGCGGACTAGTCAATACTTC
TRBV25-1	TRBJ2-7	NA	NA	CASSHLPSTGTYEQYF	TGTGCCAGCAGCCATCTTCCGTCGACGGGGACCTACGAGCAGTACTTC
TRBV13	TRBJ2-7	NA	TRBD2	CASSLGLTSGRSSYEQYF	TGTGCCAGCAGCTTAGGCCTAACCAGCGGGAGATCCTCCTACGAGCAGTACTTC
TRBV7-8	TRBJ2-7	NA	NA	CASSDQGGLIHEQYF	TGTGCCAGCAGCGACCAGGGGGGGCTTATCCACGAGCAGTACTTC
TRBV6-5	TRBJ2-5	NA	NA	CACGPRKETQYF	TGTGCCTGTGGCCCGAGGAAAGAGACCCAGTACTTC
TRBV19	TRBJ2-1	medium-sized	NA	CASSAYNEQFF	TGTGCCAGTAGTGCATACAATGAGCAGTTCTTC
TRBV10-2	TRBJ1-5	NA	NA	CASSDSSNQPQHF	TGCGCCAGCAGTGACAGCAGCAATCAGCCCCAGCATTTT
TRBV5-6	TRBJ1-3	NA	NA	CASSLIQGYTIYF	TGTGCCAGCAGCTTGATACAGGGATACACCATATATTTT